This T cell receptor beta chain was observed in a study of T cell clusters in autoimmune cytopenias. Study-level points and caveats: TRB repertoire shifts in secondary cytopenia and chronic lymphocytic leukemia mostly reflected lymphoma, not autoimmunity.

Multiplex touch-down PCR amplified TRB using TRB-A and TRB-B pools in one tube. TCRdb re-analyzed the multiplex PCR reads; it lists each CDR3 protein once, without DNA. With about 5,000 distinct CDR3 sequences in the sample, the ten largest clones hold under 20%. Regarding this clonotype: Its antigen remains unknown.

The CDR3 contains 15 residues. The germline CDR1 and CDR2 sequences are SGHAT and FQNNGV. TRB amplification used 250 ng of peripheral blood genomic DNA. These records were also assigned to another study, of T cell repertoires in aging, cancer and after chemotherapy. From that study: Over several months to years, re-sampled healthy donor repertoires clearly shared clones. Healthy donors lost TCR diversity with age mainly through richness, cancer patients through richness and evenness.

The sample comprised peripheral blood. This receptor was taken from a human donor in good health. The chain combines TRBV11-2 with TRBJ2-7; as DNA is missing, the TRBD2 call by TCRdb cannot be tested. The CDR3 here is CASSLTSGSSYEQYF.